These 21 T cell receptor beta chains originate from one sample sequenced in a study of somatic mutations in cytotoxic T cells in rheumatoid arthritis. Clones were sequenced by immunoSEQ multiplex PCR, and TCRdb holds only the in-frame ones, with some missing. This table has some 11,000 clones, 55% to 85% appearing once. The source material was CD8+ T cells sorted from blood. These receptors originate from an adult with rheumatoid arthritis.

The CDR3 spells CASSLVGVLNEKLFF. The CDR3 nucleotides are TGTGCCAGCAGCTTAGTGGGGGTACTAAATGAAAAACTGTTTTTT. The chain links TRBV7-9 to TRBJ1-4; D may be TRBD1 (5 bases). The CDR3 covers 15 residues. Trimming pared 1 base from V and 5 bases from J, leaving 11 bases between. The germline gives CDR1 SEHNR, CDR2 FQNEAQ (reference sequence). The full variable domain, rest sourced from reference TRBV7-9 and TRBJ1-4, is DTGVSQNPRHKITKRGQNVTFRCDPISEHNRLYWYRQTLGQGPEFLTYFQNEAQLEKSRLLSDRFSAERPKGSFSTLEIQRTEQGDSAMYLCASSLVGVLNEKLFFGSGTQLSVL.

The chain combines TRBV4-1 with TRBJ1-5; D remains unclear. This CDR3 is 13 amino acids long. The germline V gene encodes CDR1 MGHRA and CDR2 YSYEKL. Between the trimmed V and J ends, which lost 1 base and 4 bases, there was a span of 5 bases. The CDR3: CASSQAWNQPQHF. As DNA, the CDR3 is TGCGCCAGCAGCCAAGCATGGAATCAGCCCCAGCATTTT.

This clone was counted between two and nine times. The chain links TRBV6-6 to TRBJ2-5; D is ambiguous. V shed 0 bases and J shed 5 bases, with 1 base lying between them. Germline loops: CDR1 MNHNY, CDR2 SVGAGI (reference sequence). This CDR3 region has 11 residues. In DNA form, the CDR3 reads TGTGCCAGCAGTTACTCCGAGACCCAGTACTTC. Protein: CASSYSETQYF.

This chain links TRBV29-1 with TRBJ1-2, with D possibly matching TRBD1 (5 bases). This CDR3 spans 12 amino acids. Germline-derived CDR1 and CDR2 are SQVTM and ANQGSEA. V lost 6 bases, J lost 8 bases, and 16 bases lay in between. The CDR3 protein is CSVADSFWGYTF. As DNA, the CDR3 is TGCAGCGTAGCCGACAGTTTTTGGGGCTACACCTTC.

This clone was recorded only once. This rearrangement joins TRBV7-8 to TRBJ1-3; D gene uncertain. V lost 3 bases, J lost 0 bases, and 18 bases lay in between. Germline CDR1 and CDR2: SGHVS and FQNEAQ. This CDR3 region has 18 residues. CDR3 bases: TGTGCCAGCAGCTTGGGGTCAATGGTGGCAGTCTCTGGAAACACCATATATTTT. It yields the protein CASSLGSMVAVSGNTIYF. Full variable domain (rest looked up from reference TRBV7-8 and TRBJ1-3): GAGVSQSPRYKVAKRGQDVALRCDPISGHVSLFWYQQALGQGPEFLTYFQNEAQLDKSGLPSDRFFAERPEGSVSTLKIQRTQQEDSAVYLCASSLGSMVAVSGNTIYFGEGSWLTVV.

The chain employs TRBV7-2 and TRBJ1-1; D gene uncertain. Germline CDR1 SGHTA, CDR2 FQGNSA. Trimming took 6 bases from V and 0 from J, leaving 5 bases between them. This CDR3 spans 12 amino acids. The CDR3 bases are TGTGCCAGCAGACGAATGAACACTGAAGCTTTCTTT. Residues: CASRRMNTEAFF.

The V and J genes are TRBV9 and TRBJ1-2, with D possibly being TRBD1 (6 bases). The CDR3 totals 14 residues. V lost 0 bases and J 5 bases, leaving 11 bases between the germline ends. CDR1 is SGDLS, CDR2 YYNGEE, per germline. The chain's CDR3 is CASSVGWGAYGYTF. The CDR3 DNA follows: TGTGCCAGCAGCGTAGGCTGGGGGGCGTATGGCTACACCTTC.

Of note for this clone: The junction does not match germline at one end; this may be a read error. The rearrangement uses TRBV29-1 and TRBJ2-2, with 8 nucleotides matching TRBD2. The CDR3 has 12 residues. Germline values: CDR1 SQVTM, CDR2 ANQGSEA. The CDR3 bases are TGTGTATCTAGCGGGTGGACCGGGGAGCTGTTTTTT. Translated: CVSSGWTGELFF.

This clone is deemed large (0.1 to 1%). The rearrangement joins TRBV11-2 to TRBJ1-6, with 8 bases aligning to TRBD1. The V gene's germline CDR1 is SGHAT and CDR2 FQNNGV. J was trimmed by 3 bases and V by 5 bases; bases with no gene match: 6. This CDR3 comprises 16 residues. The CDR3 loop is CASSDEGQGYNSPLHF. The CDR3 DNA follows: TGTGCCAGCAGCGACGAAGGACAGGGCTATAATTCACCCCTCCACTTT.

V is TRBV27 and J is TRBJ1-3; no definite D call. The CDR3 runs to 15 residues. V gave up 8 bases and J gave up 0 bases, with 14 bases separating them. The germline V gene encodes CDR1 MNHEY and CDR2 SMNVEV (reference sequence). The DNA for the CDR3 is TGTGCCAGCCAATCCAGACTGAGCTCTGGAAACACCATATATTTT. Residues: CASQSRLSSGNTIYF.

The V and J genes are TRBV4-1 and TRBJ1-1; 9 nucleotides line up with TRBD1. This CDR3 spans 15 amino acids. Germline V CDR1 and CDR2: MGHRA, YSYEKL. V gave up 2 bases and J gave up 6 bases; unmatched junction bases: 7. The CDR3 is CASSQSGTGPPEAFF. CDR3 sequence (DNA): TGCGCCAGCAGCCAATCCGGGACAGGGCCTCCTGAAGCTTTCTTT.

By its share, this clone is medium-sized. This rearrangement joins TRBV19 to TRBJ2-1; 9 bases fit TRBD1. Trimming removed 4 bases from V and 2 bases from J; junction bases left unmatched: 0. Germline V lookup: CDR1 LNHDA, CDR2 SQIVND (reference sequence). The CDR3 runs to 14 residues. The CDR3 protein is CASSNRGPYNEQFF. As DNA, the CDR3 is TGTGCCAGTAGTAACAGGGGGCCCTACAATGAGCAGTTCTTC.

This chain links TRBV19 with TRBJ1-4; 8 nucleotides match TRBD1. The germline CDR1 and CDR2 sequences are LNHDA and SQIVND (reference sequence). V was clipped by 3 bases and J by 4 bases; unmatched bases: 10. This CDR3 is 17 amino acids long. The CDR3 spells CASSIGQGAIINEKLFF. The CDR3 DNA sequence: TGTGCCAGTAGTATCGGCCAGGGGGCTATCATTAATGAAAAACTGTTTTTT.

V is TRBV4-1 and J is TRBJ1-5; no reliable D call. The J call is in doubt because the DNA end fits TRBJ2-3 better. Germline assignment: CDR1 MGHRA and CDR2 YSYEKL. CDR3 length: 13 residues. The CDR3 DNA reads TGCGCCAGCAGCCAGGCGAGCAATCAGCCCCAGTATTTT. It is translated as CASSQASNQPQYF.

The chain employs TRBV6-6 and TRBJ2-1; 9 positions agree with TRBD2. The CDR3 sequence is 14 residues long. The ends lost 9 bases at V and 7 bases at J; junction bases unmatched: 10. Germline-derived CDR1 and CDR2 are MNHNY and SVGAGI (reference sequence). The CDR3: CASTTAGGPNEQFF. The CDR3 DNA is TGTGCCAGTACTACCGCGGGGGGGCCAAATGAGCAGTTCTTC.

J is TRBJ1-2 and V is TRBV5-6, with D perhaps matching TRBD1 (6 bases). V was clipped by 1 base and J by 6 bases, with 13 bases between them. There are 14 residues in the CDR3. Germline V lookup: CDR1 SGHDT, CDR2 YYEEEE. DNA of the CDR3: TGTGCCAGCAGCTTGTGGGGGGCGCAGGATGGCTACACCTTC. This translates into CASSLWGAQDGYTF.

A few counts support this clone. The chain has TRBV2 and TRBJ1-1; D not resolved. Germline CDR1 SNHLY, CDR2 FYNNEI. Trimming stripped 4 bases from V and 1 base from J, with 7 bases between. This CDR3 comprises 13 residues. The CDR3 region has the DNA TGTGCCAGCAGTGTCTTCAAGAACACTGAAGCTTTCTTT. This encodes CASSVFKNTEAFF.

The rearrangement links TRBV4-2 to TRBJ1-4; no clear D gene. V was pared by 5 bases and J by 6 bases, with 16 bases between. CDR1 and CDR2 from the germline V gene are LGHNA and YNFKEQ. This CDR3 region has 15 residues. The DNA for the CDR3 is TGTGCCAGCAGCTCCGGGGTAGGAGCGGATGAAAAACTGTTTTTT. This gives the protein CASSSGVGADEKLFF.

The V call is TRBV5-2, the J call TRBJ1-2. TRBV5-2 constitutes a pseudogene. CDR3 length: 11 amino acids. The CDR3 region is CASNRTYGYTF. The CDR3 DNA reads as TGTGCCAGCAACAGGACCTATGGCTACACCTTC.

In its sample, this clone ranks as medium-sized. This chain links TRBV7-9 with TRBJ1-1; D call uncertain. Trimming removed 6 bases from V and 0 bases from J, with 5 bases in between. The CDR3 sequence is 12 residues long. Per the germline V gene, CDR1 is SEHNR and CDR2 is FQNEAQ (reference sequence). CDR3 sequence (DNA): TGTGCCAGCAGACGAATGAACACTGAAGCTTTCTTT. Protein product: CASRRMNTEAFF.

The rearrangement uses TRBV28 and TRBJ2-1; unclear D gene. Germline values: CDR1 MDHEN, CDR2 SYDVKM. V shed 4 bases and J shed 5 bases, with 15 bases lying between them. This CDR3 contains 15 residues. The DNA for the CDR3 is TGTGCCAGCAGTTCCCCCTTCGCCCTAAACAATGAGCAGTTCTTC. This sequence encodes CASSSPFALNNEQFF.